This T cell receptor (beta chain) comes out of a study of blood T cell repertoires in COVID-19. On the study more broadly: Sources were T cells, B-cell-depleted T cells, or PBMCs; the material itself was cDNA or gDNA.

Those enrolled, adults aged 18 to 89 years, came from roughly 22 US areas. Each participant's cohort was designated according to participant-reported clinical history. Clones were read by immunoSEQ multiplex PCR, and TCRdb kept only the in-frame ones, dropping some. The sample records more than 200,000 clones, nearly 90% being singletons. This CDR3 has 14 residues. Germline loops: CDR1 LNHNV, CDR2 YYDKDF (reference sequence). V gave up 3 bases and J gave up 4 bases, with 12 bases separating them. Sequencing was carried out using PBMCs or T cells enriched from blood (not recorded which). The rearrangement joins TRBV15 to TRBJ1-1; no reliable D call. The sequence derives from a woman aged 25 to 39 with acute COVID-19. CDR3 protein: CATSSQVPRTEAFF. CDR3 nucleotide sequence: TGTGCCACCAGCAGCCAAGTTCCGCGCACTGAAGCTTTCTTT.